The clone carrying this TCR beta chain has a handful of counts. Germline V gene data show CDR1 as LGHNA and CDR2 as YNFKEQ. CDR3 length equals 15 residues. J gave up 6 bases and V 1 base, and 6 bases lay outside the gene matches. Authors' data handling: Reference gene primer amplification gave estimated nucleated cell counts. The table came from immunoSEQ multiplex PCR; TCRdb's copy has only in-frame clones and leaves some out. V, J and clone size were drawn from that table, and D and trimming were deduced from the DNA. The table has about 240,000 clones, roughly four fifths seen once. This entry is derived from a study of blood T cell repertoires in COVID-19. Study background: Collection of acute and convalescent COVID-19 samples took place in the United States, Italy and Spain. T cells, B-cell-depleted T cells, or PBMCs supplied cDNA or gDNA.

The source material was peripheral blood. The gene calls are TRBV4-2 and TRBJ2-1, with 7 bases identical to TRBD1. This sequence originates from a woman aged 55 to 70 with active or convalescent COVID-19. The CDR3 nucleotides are TGTGCCAGCAGCCAAGCGACAGGGAACGGCAATGAGCAGTTCTTC. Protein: CASSQATGNGNEQFF.